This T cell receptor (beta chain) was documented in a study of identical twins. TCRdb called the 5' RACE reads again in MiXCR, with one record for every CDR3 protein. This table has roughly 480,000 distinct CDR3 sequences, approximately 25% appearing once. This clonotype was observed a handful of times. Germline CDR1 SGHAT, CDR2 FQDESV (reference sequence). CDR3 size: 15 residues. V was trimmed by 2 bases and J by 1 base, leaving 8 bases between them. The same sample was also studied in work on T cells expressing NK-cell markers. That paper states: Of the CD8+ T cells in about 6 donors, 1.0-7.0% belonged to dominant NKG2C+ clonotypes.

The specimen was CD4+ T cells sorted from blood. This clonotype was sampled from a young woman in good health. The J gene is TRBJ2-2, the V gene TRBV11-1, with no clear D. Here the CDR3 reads CASSLRQVNTGELFF. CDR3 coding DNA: TGTGCCAGCAGCTTAAGGCAGGTGAACACCGGGGAGCTGTTTTTT.